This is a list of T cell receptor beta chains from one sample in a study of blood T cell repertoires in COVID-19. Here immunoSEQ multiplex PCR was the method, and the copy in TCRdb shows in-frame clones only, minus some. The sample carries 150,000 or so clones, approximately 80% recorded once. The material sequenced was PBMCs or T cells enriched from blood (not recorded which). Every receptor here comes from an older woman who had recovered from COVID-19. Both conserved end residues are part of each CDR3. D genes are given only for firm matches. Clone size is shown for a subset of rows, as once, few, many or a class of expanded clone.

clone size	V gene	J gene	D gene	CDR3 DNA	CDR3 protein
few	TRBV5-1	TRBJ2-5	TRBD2	TGCGCCAGCAGCTGGGGGACTAGCGGGGGGCCACAAGAGACCCAGTACTTC	CASSWGTSGGPQETQYF
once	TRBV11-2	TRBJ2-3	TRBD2	TGTGCCAGCAGCCCGGTAGCGGGGAGCACAGATACGCAGTATTTT	CASSPVAGSTDTQYF
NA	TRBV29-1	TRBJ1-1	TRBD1	TGCAGCGTAGACAGGGACACTGAAGCTTTCTTT	CSVDRDTEAFF
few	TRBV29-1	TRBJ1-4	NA	TGCAGCGTAATGAGAGGTGCCAATGAAAAACTGTTTTTT	CSVMRGANEKLFF
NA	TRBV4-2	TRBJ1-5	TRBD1	TGTGCCAGCAGCCAAGAAACGGGGGACAGGGGCCAGCCCCAGCATTTT	CASSQETGDRGQPQHF
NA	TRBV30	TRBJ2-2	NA	TGTGCCTGGAGAGGCGCAGGGGTCGAGGAGCTGTTTTTT	CAWRGAGVEELFF
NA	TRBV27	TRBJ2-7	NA	TGTGCCAGCAGTTTGTCAGGGTTAAGGTACGAGCAGTACTTC	CASSLSGLRYEQYF
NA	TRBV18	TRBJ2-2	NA	TGTGCCAGCTCACCAAACAGGGCCGACACCGGGGAGCTGTTTTTT	CASSPNRADTGELFF
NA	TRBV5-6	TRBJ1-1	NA	TGTGCCAGCAGCCAAGATCTTACGAGCACTGAAGCTTTCTTT	CASSQDLTSTEAFF
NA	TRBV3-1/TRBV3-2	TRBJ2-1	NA	TGTGCCAGCAGCCAAGGGGGGGGCGGAGGCAATGAGCAGTTCTTC	CASSQGGGGGNEQFF
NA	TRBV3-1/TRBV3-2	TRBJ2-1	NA	TGTGCCAGCAGCCTCGGGGGTACCAATGAGCAGTTCTTC	CASSLGGTNEQFF
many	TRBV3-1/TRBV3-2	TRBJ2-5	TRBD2	TGTGCCAGCAGCCCCGGGACTACCCTCCAAGAGACCCAGTACTTC	CASSPGTTLQETQYF
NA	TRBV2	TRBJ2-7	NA	TGTGCCAGCAGTCAGACCGTCGGGGTCCACGAGCAGTACTTC	CASSQTVGVHEQYF
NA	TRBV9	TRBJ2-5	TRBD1	TGTGCCAGCAGCGGGACAGGGGAAACCAAGTACTTC	CASSGTGETKYF
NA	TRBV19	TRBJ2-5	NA	TGTGCCAGTAGTTCCCGGGAAGAGACCCAGTACTTC	CASSSREETQYF
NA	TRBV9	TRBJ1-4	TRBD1	TGTGCCAGCAGCGTGGGGACAGGGGGTGAAAAACTGTTTTTT	CASSVGTGGEKLFF
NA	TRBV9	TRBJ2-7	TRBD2	TGTGCCAGCAGCGCTGGGACTAGCGGGGGCCTCCTCTACGAGCAGTACTTC	CASSAGTSGGLLYEQYF
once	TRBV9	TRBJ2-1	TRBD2	TGTGCCAGCTCGGGACTAGCGGGGAGTGAGCAGTTCTTC	CASSGLAGSEQFF
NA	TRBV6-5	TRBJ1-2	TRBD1	TGTGCCAGCAGTTTTGGGACAGGGACCTATGGCTACACCTTC	CASSFGTGTYGYTF
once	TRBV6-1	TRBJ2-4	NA	TGTGCCAGCAGTGAAGCGCATGGCGAGGGGGACATTCAGTACTTC	CASSEAHGEGDIQYF
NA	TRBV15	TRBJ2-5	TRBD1	TGTGCCACCAGCAGGGGACCGGGACAGCAATACCAAGAGACCCAGTACTTC	CATSRGPGQQYQETQYF
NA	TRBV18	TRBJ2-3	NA	TGTGCCAGCTCACCACCATACGCAGGCTCGGGCACAGATACGCAGTATTTT	CASSPPYAGSGTDTQYF
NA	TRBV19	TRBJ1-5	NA	TGTGCCAGTAGTATGGCGGACACGAATCAGCCCCAGCATTTT	CASSMADTNQPQHF
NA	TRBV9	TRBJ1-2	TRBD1	TGTGCCAGCAGCGTCGAGGGACAGGGAAACTATGGCTACACCTTC	CASSVEGQGNYGYTF
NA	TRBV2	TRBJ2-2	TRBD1	TGTGCCAGGGGGCCGAGACAGGGGGCGAACACCGGGGAGCTGTTTTTT	CARGPRQGANTGELFF
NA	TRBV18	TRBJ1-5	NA	TGTGCCAGCTCACCACGTCACACGCCAGGTCCCCAGCATTTT	CASSPRHTPGPQHF
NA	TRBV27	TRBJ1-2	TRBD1	TGTGCCAGCAGTTTCGGGAAGGACAGGGAGTATTCTGGCTACACCTTC	CASSFGKDREYSGYTF
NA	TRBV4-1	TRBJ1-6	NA	TGCGCCAGCAGCCAAGACAGGGCCTCGAATTCACCCCTCCACTTT	CASSQDRASNSPLHF
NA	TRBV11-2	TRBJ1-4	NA	TGTGCCAGCAGCTCGACAGTGACTAATGAAAAACTGTTTTTT	CASSSTVTNEKLFF
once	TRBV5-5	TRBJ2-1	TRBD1	TGTGCCAGCAGCTGGACAGGGTACAATGAGCAGTTCTTC	CASSWTGYNEQFF
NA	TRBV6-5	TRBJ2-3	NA	TGTGCCAGCAGTTACGCGGGGGCTGCGTCAGATACGCAGTATTTT	CASSYAGAASDTQYF